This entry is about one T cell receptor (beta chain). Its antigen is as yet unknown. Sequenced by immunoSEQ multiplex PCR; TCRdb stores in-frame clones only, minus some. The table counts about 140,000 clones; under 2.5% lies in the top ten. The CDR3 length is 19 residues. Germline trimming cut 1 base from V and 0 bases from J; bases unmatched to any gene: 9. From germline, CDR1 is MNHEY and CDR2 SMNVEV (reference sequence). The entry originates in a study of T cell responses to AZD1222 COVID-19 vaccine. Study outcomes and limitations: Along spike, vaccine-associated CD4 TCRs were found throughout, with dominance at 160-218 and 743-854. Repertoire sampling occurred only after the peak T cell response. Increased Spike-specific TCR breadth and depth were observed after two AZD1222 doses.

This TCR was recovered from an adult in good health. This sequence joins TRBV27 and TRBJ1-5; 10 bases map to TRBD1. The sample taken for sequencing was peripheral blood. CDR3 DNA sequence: TGTGCCAGCAGTTTATTTGGGACAGGGGAATTTCTTAGCAATCAGCCCCAGCATTTT. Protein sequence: CASSLFGTGEFLSNQPQHF.